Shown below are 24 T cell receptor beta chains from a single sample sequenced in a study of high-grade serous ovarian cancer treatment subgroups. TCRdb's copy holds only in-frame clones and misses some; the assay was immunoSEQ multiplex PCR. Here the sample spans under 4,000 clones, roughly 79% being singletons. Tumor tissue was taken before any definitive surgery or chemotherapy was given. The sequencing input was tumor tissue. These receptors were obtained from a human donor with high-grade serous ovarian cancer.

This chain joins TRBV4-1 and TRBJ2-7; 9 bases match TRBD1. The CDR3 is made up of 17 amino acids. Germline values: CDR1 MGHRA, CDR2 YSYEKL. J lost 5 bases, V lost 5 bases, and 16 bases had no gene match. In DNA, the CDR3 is TGCGCCAGCAGCAGATCAGCCCCGGGACAGGGCGAGCACGAGCAGTACTTC. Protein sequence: CASSRSAPGQGEHEQYF.

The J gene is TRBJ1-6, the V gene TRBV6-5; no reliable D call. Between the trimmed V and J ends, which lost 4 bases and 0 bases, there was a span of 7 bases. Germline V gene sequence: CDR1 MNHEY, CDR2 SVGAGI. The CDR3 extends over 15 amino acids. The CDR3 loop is CASSLTSSYNSPLHF. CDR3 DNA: TGTGCCAGCAGTTTGACAAGCTCCTATAATTCACCCCTCCACTTT.

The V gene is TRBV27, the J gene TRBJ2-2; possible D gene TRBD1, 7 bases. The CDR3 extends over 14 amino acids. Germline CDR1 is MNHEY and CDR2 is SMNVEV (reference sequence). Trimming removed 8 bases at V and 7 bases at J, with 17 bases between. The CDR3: CASQLRGRNGELFF. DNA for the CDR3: TGTGCCAGCCAACTCAGGGGGAGGAACGGGGAGCTGTTTTTT.

The CDR3 loop is CASSFGPRETQYF. The CDR3 nucleotides are TGTGCCAGCAGCTTTGGACCTCGAGAGACCCAGTACTTC. This rearrangement joins TRBV11-3 to TRBJ2-5; D is unresolved. The CDR3 runs to 13 residues. V was shortened by 3 bases and J by 4 bases, with 9 bases between the two germline ends. Germline assignment: CDR1 SGHNT and CDR2 YENEEA.

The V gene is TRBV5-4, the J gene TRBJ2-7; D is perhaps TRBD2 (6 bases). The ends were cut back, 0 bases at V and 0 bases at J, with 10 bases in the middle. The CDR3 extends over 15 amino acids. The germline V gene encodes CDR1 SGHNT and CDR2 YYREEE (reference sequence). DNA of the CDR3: TGTGCCAGCAGCTTGGATGGCGGGGTCTCCTACGAGCAGTACTTC. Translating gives CASSLDGGVSYEQYF.

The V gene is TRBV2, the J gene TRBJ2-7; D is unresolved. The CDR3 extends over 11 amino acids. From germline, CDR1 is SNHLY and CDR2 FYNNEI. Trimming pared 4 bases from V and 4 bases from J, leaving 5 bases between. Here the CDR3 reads CASSVEYEQYF. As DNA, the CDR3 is TGTGCCAGCAGTGTCGAATACGAGCAGTACTTC.

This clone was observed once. Here the CDR3 DNA reads TGTGCCACCTCGGACAGGGGGAAAGAGACCCAGTACTTC. Amino acid sequence: CATSDRGKETQYF. The chain couples TRBV25-1 to TRBJ2-5; 10 bases align to TRBD1. V was clipped by 10 bases and J by 3 bases; unmatched bases: 5. The CDR3 has 13 amino acids. Germline V gene lookup returns CDR1 MGHDK and CDR2 SYGVNS.

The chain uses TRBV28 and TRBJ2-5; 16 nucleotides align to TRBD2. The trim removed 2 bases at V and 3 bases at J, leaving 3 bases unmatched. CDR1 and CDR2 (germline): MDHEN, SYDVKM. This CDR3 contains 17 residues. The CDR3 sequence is CASSLGTSGRAEETQYF. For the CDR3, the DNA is TGTGCCAGCAGTTTAGGGACTAGCGGGAGGGCCGAAGAGACCCAGTACTTC.

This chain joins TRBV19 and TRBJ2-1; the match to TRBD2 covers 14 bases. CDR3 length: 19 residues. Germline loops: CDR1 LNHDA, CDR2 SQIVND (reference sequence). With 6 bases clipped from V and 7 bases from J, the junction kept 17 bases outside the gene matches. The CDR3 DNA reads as TGTGCCAGTAGCCTATCCGGGACTAGCGGGAGCCGACCTTTGAATGAGCAGTTCTTC. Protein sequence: CASSLSGTSGSRPLNEQFF.

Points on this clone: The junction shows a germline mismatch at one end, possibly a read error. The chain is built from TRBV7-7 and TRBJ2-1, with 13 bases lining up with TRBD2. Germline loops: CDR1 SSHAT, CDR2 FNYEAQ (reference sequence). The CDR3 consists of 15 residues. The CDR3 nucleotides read TGTGCTAGCAGCTCCGGGACTAGCGGGAACAATGAGCAGTTCTTC. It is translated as CASSSGTSGNNEQFF.

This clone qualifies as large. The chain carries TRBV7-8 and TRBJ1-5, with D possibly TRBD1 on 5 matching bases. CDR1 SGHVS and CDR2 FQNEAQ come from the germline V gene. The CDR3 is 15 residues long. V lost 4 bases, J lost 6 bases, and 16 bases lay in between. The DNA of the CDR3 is TGTGCCAGCAGCTCTTTTCAGGGTCCATCTCAGCCCCAGCATTTT. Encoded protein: CASSSFQGPSQPQHF.

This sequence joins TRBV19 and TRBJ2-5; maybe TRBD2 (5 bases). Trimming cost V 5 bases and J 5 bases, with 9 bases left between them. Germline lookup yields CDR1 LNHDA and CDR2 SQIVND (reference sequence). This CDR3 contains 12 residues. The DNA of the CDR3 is TGTGCCAGTAGTCTCTCGGGGGAGACCCAGTACTTC. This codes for CASSLSGETQYF.

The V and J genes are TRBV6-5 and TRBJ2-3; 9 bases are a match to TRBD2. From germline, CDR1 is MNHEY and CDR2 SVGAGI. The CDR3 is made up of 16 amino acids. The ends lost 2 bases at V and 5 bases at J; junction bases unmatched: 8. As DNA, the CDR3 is TGTGCCAGCAGTTACATCGGCGGGAGGGCGGTAGATACGCAGTATTTT. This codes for CASSYIGGRAVDTQYF.

CDR3 protein: CASRNHILANYGYTF. The CDR3 region has the DNA TGTGCCAGCAGGAACCACATCCTAGCTAACTATGGCTACACCTTC. The rearrangement links TRBV6-6 to TRBJ1-2; D is uncertain. The CDR3 extends over 15 amino acids. V was cut by 6 bases and J by 0 bases, with 14 bases left in between. CDR1 and CDR2 (germline): MNHNY, SVGAGI (reference sequence).

CDR3 protein: CASSEQGSSGNTIYF. CDR3 nucleotides: TGTGCCAGCAGTGAACAGGGAAGCTCTGGAAACACCATATATTTT. This rearrangement joins TRBV2 to TRBJ1-3; D is possibly TRBD1 (5 bases). Germline V gene lookup returns CDR1 SNHLY and CDR2 FYNNEI. The CDR3 has 15 amino acids. V shed 2 bases and J shed 0 bases, with 8 bases lying between them.

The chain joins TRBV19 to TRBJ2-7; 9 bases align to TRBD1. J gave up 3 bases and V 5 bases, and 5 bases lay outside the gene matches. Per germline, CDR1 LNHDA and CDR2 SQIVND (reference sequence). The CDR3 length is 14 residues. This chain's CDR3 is CASSRRDRDYEQYF. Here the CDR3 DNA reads TGTGCCAGTAGTCGCCGGGACAGGGACTACGAGCAGTACTTC.

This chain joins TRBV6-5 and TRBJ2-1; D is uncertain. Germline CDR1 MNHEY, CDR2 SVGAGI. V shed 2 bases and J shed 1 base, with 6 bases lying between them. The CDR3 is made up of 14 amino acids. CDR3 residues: CASSYTQSYNEQFF. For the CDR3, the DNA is TGTGCCAGCAGTTACACCCAATCCTACAATGAGCAGTTCTTC.

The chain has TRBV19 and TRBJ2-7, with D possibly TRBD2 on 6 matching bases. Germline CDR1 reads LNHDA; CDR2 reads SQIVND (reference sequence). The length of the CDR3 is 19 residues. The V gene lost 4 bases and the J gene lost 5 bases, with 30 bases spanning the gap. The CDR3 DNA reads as TGTGCCAGTAGTAGCATAAGGGACCCCCCCAACGGGAGAAAGAACGAGCAGTACTTC. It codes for CASSSIRDPPNGRKNEQYF.

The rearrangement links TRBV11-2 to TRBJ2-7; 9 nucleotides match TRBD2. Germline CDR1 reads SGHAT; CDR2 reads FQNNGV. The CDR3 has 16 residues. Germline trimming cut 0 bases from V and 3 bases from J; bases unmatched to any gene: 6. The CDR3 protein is CASSLEASGILYEQYF. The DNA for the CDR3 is TGTGCCAGCAGCTTAGAGGCTAGCGGGATTCTCTACGAGCAGTACTTC. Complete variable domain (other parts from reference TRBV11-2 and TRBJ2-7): EAGVAQSPRYKIIEKRQSVAFWCNPISGHATLYWYQQILGQGPKLLIQFQNNGVVDDSQLPKDRFSAERLKGVDSTLKIQPAKLEDSAVYLCASSLEASGILYEQYFGPGTRLTVT.

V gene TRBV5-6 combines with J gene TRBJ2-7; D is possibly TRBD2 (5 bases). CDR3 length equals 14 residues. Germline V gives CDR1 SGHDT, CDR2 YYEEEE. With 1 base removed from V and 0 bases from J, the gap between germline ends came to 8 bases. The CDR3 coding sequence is TGTGCCAGCAGCTTGAGGACTCGCTCCTACGAGCAGTACTTC. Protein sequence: CASSLRTRSYEQYF.

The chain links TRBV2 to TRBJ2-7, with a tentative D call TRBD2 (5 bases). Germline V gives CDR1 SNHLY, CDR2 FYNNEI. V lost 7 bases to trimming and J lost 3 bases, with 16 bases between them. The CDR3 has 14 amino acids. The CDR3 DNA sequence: TGTGCCAGCAACCTGCGCGGGTCAAACTACGAGCAGTACTTC. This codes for CASNLRGSNYEQYF.

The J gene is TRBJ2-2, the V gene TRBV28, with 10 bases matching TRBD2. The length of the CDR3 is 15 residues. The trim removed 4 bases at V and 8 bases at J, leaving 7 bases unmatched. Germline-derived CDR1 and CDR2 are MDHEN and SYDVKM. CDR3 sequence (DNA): TGTGCCAGCAGTTCCCCCCTAGCGGGAGAGGGGGAGCTGTTTTTT. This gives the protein CASSSPLAGEGELFF.

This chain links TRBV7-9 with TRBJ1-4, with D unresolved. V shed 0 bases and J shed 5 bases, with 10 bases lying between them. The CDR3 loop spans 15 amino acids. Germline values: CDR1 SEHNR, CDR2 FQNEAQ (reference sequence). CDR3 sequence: CASSLAAVINEKLFF. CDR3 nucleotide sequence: TGTGCCAGCAGCTTAGCGGCAGTTATAAATGAAAAACTGTTTTTT.

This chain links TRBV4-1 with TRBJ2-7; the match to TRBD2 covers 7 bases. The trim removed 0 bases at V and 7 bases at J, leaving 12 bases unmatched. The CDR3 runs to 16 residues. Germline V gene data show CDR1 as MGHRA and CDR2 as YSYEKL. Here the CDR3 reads CASSQEGGAGVLEQYF. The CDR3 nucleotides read TGCGCCAGCAGCCAAGAGGGGGGTGCGGGAGTACTGGAGCAGTACTTC.